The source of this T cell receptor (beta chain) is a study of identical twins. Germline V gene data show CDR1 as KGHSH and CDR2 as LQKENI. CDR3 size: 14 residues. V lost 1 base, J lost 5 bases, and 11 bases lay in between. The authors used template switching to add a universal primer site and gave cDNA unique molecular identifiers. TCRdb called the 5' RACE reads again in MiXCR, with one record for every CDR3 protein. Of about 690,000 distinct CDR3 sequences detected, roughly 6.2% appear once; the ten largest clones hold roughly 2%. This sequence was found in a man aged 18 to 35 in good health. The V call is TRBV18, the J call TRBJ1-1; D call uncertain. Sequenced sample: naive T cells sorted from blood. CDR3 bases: TGTGCCAGCTCACCACTGGGGAAAGGAACTGAAGCTTTCTTT. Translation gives CASSPLGKGTEAFF.